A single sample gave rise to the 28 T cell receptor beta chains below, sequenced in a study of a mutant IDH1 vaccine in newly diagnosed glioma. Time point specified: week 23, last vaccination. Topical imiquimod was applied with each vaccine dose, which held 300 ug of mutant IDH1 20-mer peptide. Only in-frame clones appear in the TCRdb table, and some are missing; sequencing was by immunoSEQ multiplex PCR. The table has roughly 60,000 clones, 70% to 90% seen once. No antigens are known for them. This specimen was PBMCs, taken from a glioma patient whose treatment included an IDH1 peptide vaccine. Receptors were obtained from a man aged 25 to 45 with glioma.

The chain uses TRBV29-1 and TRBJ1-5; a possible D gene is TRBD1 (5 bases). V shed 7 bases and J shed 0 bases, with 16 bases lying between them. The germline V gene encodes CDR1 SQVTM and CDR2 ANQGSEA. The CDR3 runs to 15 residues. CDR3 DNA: TGCAGCGCCGGTGGGGCAGATAATAGCAATCAGCCCCAGCATTTT. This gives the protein CSAGGADNSNQPQHF.

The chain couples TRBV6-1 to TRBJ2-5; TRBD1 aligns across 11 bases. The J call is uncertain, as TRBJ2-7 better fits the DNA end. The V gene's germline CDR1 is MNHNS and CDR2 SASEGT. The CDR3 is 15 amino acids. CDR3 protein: CASSEDGTGGYEQYF. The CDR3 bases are TGTGCCAGCAGTGAAGATGGGACAGGGGGCTACGAGCAGTACTTC.

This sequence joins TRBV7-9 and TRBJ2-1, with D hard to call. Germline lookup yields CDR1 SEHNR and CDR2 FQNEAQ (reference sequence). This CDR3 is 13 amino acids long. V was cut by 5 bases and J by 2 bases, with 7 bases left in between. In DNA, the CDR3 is TGTGCCAGCAGCCCCCGTACCTACAATGAGCAGTTCTTC. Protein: CASSPRTYNEQFF.

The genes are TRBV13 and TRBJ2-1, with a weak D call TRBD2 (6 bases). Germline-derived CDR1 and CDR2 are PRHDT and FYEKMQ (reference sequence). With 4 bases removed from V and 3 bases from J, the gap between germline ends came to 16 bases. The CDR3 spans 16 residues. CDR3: CASSSRDGFHYNEQFF. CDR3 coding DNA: TGTGCCAGCAGCTCGCGGGACGGATTCCACTACAATGAGCAGTTCTTC.

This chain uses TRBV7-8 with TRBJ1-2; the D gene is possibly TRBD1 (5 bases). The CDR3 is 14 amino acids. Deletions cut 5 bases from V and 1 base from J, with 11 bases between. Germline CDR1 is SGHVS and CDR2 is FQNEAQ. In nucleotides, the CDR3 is TGTGCCAGCAGCCCGCTTGGGGGTAACTATGGCTACACCTTC. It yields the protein CASSPLGGNYGYTF.

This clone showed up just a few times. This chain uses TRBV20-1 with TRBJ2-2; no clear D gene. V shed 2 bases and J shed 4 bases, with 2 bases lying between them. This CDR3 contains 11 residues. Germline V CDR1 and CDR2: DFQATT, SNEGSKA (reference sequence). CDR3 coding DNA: TGCAGTGCTAGACCCACCGGGGAGCTGTTTTTT. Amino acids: CSARPTGELFF.

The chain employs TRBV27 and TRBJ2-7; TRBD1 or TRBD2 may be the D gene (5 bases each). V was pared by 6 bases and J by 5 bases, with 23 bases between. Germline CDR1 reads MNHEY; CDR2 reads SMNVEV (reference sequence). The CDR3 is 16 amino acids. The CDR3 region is CASSWGGGISVDEQYF. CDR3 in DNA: TGTGCCAGCAGCTGGGGTGGGGGTATTTCCGTGGACGAGCAGTACTTC.

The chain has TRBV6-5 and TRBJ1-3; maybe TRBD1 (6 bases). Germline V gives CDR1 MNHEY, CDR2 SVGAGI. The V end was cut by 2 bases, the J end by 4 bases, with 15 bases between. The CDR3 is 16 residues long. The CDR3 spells CASSYRGSGGGNTIYF. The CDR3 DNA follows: TGTGCCAGCAGTTACAGGGGGTCGGGGGGAGGAAACACCATATATTTT.

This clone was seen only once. This chain's CDR3 is CASSLRRQGAGDTQYF. Here the CDR3 DNA reads TGCGCCAGCAGCTTGCGGCGGCAGGGGGCGGGAGATACGCAGTATTTT. This chain uses TRBV5-1 with TRBJ2-3; TRBD1 agrees at 8 bases. The CDR3 runs 16 residues. Germline loops: CDR1 SGHRS, CDR2 YFSETQ. V shed 1 base and J 5 bases; nucleotides not matched to a gene: 9.

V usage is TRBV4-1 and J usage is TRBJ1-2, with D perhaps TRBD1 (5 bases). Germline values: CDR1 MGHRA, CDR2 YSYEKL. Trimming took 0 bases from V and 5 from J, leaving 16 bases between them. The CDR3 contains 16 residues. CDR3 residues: CASSQDLTAETYGYTF. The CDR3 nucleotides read TGCGCCAGCAGCCAAGATCTGACAGCGGAAACTTATGGCTACACCTTC.

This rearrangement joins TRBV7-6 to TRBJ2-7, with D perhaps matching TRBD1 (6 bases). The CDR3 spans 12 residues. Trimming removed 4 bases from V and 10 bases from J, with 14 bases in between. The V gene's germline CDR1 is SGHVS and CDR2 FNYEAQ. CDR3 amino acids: CASSSAVDRQYF. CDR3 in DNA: TGTGCCAGCAGCTCAGCGGTGGACAGACAGTACTTC.

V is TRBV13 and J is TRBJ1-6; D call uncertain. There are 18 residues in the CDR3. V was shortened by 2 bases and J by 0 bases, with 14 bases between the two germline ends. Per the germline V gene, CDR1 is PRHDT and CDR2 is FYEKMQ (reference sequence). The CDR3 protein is CASSLFSGSGSYNSPLHF. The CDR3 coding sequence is TGTGCCAGCAGCTTATTTTCAGGTTCAGGCTCCTATAATTCACCCCTCCACTTT.

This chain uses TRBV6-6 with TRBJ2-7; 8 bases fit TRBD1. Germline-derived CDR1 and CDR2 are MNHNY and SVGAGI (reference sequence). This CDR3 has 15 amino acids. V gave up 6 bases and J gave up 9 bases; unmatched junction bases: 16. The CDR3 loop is CASSSRQGNFRWQYF. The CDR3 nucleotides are TGTGCCAGCAGCTCCAGACAGGGGAATTTTCGATGGCAGTACTTC.

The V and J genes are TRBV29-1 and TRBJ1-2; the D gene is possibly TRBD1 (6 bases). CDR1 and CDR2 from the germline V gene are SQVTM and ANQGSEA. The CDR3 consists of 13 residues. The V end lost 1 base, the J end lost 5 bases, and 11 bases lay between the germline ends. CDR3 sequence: CSVEGTAHYGYTF. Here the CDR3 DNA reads TGCAGCGTTGAAGGGACAGCACATTATGGCTACACCTTC.

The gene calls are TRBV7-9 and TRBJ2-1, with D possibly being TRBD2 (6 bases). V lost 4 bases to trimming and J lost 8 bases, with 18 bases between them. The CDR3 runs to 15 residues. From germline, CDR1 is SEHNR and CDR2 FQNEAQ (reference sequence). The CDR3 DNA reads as TGTGCCAGCAGCTCCCCTGCGGGGTCGGTCCATGAGCAGTTCTTC. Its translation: CASSSPAGSVHEQFF.

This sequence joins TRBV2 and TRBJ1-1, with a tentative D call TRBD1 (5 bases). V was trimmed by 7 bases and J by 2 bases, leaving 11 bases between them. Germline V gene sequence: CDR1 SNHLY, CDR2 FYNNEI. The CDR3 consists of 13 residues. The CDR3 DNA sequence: TGTGCCAGCACCTCGACAGTTAACACTGAAGCTTTCTTT. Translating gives CASTSTVNTEAFF.

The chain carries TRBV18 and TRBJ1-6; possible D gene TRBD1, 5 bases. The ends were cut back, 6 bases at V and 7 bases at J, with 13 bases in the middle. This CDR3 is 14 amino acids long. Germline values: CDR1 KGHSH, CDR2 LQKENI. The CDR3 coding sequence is TGTGCCAGCTCCGGGGACCACAGGAATTCACCCCTCCACTTT. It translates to CASSGDHRNSPLHF.

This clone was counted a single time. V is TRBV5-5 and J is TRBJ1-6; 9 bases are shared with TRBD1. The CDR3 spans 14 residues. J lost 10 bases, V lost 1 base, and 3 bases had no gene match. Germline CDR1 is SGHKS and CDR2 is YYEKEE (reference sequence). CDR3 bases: TGTGCCAGCAGCTTGACAGGGGGCGGGTCACCCCTCCACTTT. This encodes CASSLTGGGSPLHF.

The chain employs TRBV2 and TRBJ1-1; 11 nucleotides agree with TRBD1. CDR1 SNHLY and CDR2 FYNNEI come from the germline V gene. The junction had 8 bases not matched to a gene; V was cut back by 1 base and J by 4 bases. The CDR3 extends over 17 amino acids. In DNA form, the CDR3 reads TGTGCCAGCAGTGAAGAGTTGGGACAGGGGGTGGTCACTGAAGCTTTCTTT. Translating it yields CASSEELGQGVVTEAFF.

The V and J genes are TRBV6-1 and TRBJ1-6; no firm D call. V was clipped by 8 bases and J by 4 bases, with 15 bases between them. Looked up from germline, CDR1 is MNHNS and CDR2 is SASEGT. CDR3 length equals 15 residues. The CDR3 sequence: CASRTEFTYNSPLHF. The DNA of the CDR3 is TGTGCCAGCCGGACGGAATTTACTTATAATTCACCCCTCCACTTT.

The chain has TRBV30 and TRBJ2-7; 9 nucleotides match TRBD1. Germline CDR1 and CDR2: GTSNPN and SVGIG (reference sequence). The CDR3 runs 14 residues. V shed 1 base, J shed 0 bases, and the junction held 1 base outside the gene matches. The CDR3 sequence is CAWSGTGVSYEQYF. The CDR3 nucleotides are TGTGCCTGGAGTGGGACAGGGGTCTCCTACGAGCAGTACTTC.

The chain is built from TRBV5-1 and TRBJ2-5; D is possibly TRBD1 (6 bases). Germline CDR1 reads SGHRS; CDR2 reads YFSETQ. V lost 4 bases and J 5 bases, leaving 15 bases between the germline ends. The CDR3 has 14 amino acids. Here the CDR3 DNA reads TGCGCCAGCAGCCCTAGGACAGATTGGGAGACCCAGTACTTC. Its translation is CASSPRTDWETQYF. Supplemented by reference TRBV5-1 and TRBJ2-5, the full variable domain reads KAGVTQTPRYLIKTRGQQVTLSCSPISGHRSVSWYQQTPGQGLQFLFEYFSETQRNKGNFPGRFSGRQFSNSRSEMNVSTLELGDSALYLCASSPRTDWETQYFGPGTRLLVL.

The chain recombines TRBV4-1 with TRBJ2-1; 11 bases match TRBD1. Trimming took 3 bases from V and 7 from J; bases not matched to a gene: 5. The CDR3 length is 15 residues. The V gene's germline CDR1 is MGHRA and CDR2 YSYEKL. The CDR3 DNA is TGCGCCAGCAGCCATGGACAGGGGGCGTATAATGAGCAGTTCTTC. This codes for CASSHGQGAYNEQFF.

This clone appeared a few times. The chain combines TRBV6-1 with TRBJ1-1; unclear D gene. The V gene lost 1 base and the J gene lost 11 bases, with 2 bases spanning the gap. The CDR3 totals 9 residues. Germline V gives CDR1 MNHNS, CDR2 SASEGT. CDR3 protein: CASSEEAFF. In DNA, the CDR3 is TGTGCCAGCAGTGAAGAGGCTTTCTTT.

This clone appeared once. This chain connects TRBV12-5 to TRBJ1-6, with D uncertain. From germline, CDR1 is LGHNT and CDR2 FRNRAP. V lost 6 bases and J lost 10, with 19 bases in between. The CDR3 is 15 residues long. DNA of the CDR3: TGTGCTAGTGGCCAGAATTCCTATGGAGCCTCACCCCTCCACTTT. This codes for CASGQNSYGASPLHF.

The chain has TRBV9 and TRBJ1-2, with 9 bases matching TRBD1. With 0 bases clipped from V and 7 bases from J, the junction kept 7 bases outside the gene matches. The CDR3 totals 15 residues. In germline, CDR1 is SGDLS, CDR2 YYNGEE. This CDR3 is CASSVGKDRGFGYTF. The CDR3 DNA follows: TGTGCCAGCAGCGTAGGAAAGGACAGGGGCTTTGGCTACACCTTC.

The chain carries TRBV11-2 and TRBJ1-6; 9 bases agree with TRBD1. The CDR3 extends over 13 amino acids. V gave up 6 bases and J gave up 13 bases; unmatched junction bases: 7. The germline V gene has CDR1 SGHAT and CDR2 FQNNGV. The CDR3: CASRGQGLTPLHF. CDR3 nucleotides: TGTGCCAGCAGAGGACAGGGGCTTACTCCCCTCCACTTT.

In DNA form, the CDR3 reads TGTGCCAGCAGCCGATTGGGCAGGGGAGGCACCGGGGAGCTGTTTTTT. It specifies CASSRLGRGGTGELFF. V is TRBV11-3 and J is TRBJ2-2; D possibly matches TRBD1 or TRBD2 (6 bases each). The CDR3 is 16 amino acids. V lost 5 bases and J lost 4, with 17 bases in between. Germline V gene sequence: CDR1 SGHNT, CDR2 YENEEA.